The 19 T cell receptor beta chains presented below share a single source sample, sequenced in a study of STAT3 mutations in large granular lymphocyte leukemia. General study results and limits: At least one immunodominant TCR beta clonotype appeared in every T-cell large granular lymphocyte leukemia patient.

Produced via immunoSEQ multiplex PCR; TCRdb's table is partial and in-frame only. The table records about 4,600 clones, 45% to 50% of them present only once. Their recognized antigens are unknown. The sample consisted of peripheral blood mononuclear cells. The receptor source for this set is a man aged 55 to 69 with T-cell large granular lymphocyte leukemia. Some clones in this sample may be carry-over from other donors' samples.

This clone was counted between two and nine times. The chain is built from TRBV11-2 and TRBJ2-3, with TRBD2 matching 11 bases. The CDR3 is made up of 14 amino acids. Germline CDR1 reads SGHAT; CDR2 reads FQNNGV. V was pared by 6 bases and J by 7 bases, with 6 bases of the junction left unmatched. The CDR3 DNA follows: TGTGCCAGCAGTAGCGGGGGGGGAACTTATACGCAGTATTTT. This gives the protein CASSSGGGTYTQYF.

J is TRBJ2-7 and V is TRBV7-9; no definite D call. Looked up from germline, CDR1 is SEHNR and CDR2 is FQNEAQ (reference sequence). The CDR3 runs to 12 residues. V lost 1 base and J lost 7, with 8 bases in between. The CDR3 DNA follows: TGTGCCAGCAGCTTAGGGGCCACAGAGCAGTACGTC. As protein: CASSLGATEQYV.

The genes are TRBV18 and TRBJ1-1; 8 bases fit TRBD1. Germline V gene sequence: CDR1 KGHSH, CDR2 LQKENI. The CDR3 is 16 residues long. V lost 6 bases and J lost 5; bases outside the gene matches: 14. The chain's CDR3 is CASSTQGASLGTEAFF. The CDR3 nucleotides are TGTGCCAGCTCGACCCAGGGGGCGTCTCTAGGTACTGAAGCTTTCTTT. The whole variable domain, remainder taken from reference TRBV18 and TRBJ1-1, is NAGVMQNPRHLVRRRGQEARLRCSPMKGHSHVYWYRQLPEEGLKFMVYLQKENIIDESGMPKERFSAEFPKEGPSILRIQQVVRGDSAAYFCASSTQGASLGTEAFFGQGTRLTVV.

This sequence joins TRBV7-9 and TRBJ2-3; D call uncertain. Trimming pared 3 bases from V and 2 bases from J, leaving 12 bases between. This CDR3 has 15 residues. Germline loops: CDR1 SEHNR, CDR2 FQNEAQ (reference sequence). CDR3 amino acids: CASSFKAGFTDTQYF. CDR3 DNA sequence: TGTGCCAGCAGCTTTAAGGCCGGATTCACAGATACGCAGTATTTT. Variable domain in full (rest from reference TRBV7-9 and TRBJ2-3): DTGVSQNPRHKITKRGQNVTFRCDPISEHNRLYWYRQTLGQGPEFLTYFQNEAQLEKSRLLSDRFSAERPKGSFSTLEIQRTEQGDSAMYLCASSFKAGFTDTQYFGPGTRLTVL.

The chain couples TRBV30 to TRBJ2-7, with 7 bases aligning to TRBD1. The CDR3 length is 14 residues. CDR1 and CDR2 (germline): GTSNPN, SVGIG (reference sequence). Unmatched junction bases numbered 6, after V lost 0 bases and J lost 4 bases. The CDR3: CAWSVLSGGYEQYF. In nucleotides, the CDR3 is TGTGCCTGGAGTGTACTGTCAGGGGGTTACGAGCAGTACTTC.

The chain joins TRBV15 to TRBJ1-5; perhaps TRBD1 as D (5 bases). CDR1 and CDR2 from the germline V gene are LNHNV and YYDKDF (reference sequence). Trimming stripped 0 bases from V and 3 bases from J, with 15 bases between. The CDR3 has 17 residues. CDR3 nucleotides: TGTGCCACCAGCAGAGATGGAGGGAGGGGAATCAATCAGCCCCAGCATTTT. This gives the protein CATSRDGGRGINQPQHF.

As regards this clone: A read error may account for a junction end that differs from germline. The chain uses TRBV29-1 and TRBJ2-1; D is ambiguous. Germline V CDR1 and CDR2: SQVTM, ANQGSEA. CDR3 size: 9 residues. The CDR3: CSVGHEQFF. As DNA, the CDR3 is TGCAGTGTTGGTCATGAGCAGTTCTTC.

This clone has a handful of counts. This rearrangement joins TRBV2 to TRBJ1-5; D unresolved. The germline CDR1 and CDR2 sequences are SNHLY and FYNNEI. Trimming took 7 bases from V and 3 from J, leaving 13 bases between them. This CDR3 is built from 14 residues. The CDR3 is CASTSGRYNQPQHF. CDR3 DNA: TGTGCCAGCACTTCCGGACGGTACAATCAGCCCCAGCATTTT.

V and J are TRBV30 and TRBJ1-1, with D possibly TRBD1 on 5 matching bases. The CDR3 is 11 amino acids. Between the trimmed V and J ends, which lost 3 bases and 11 bases, there was a span of 13 bases. Germline loops: CDR1 GTSNPN, CDR2 SVGIG (reference sequence). The CDR3, as DNA: TGTGCCTGGAGCGGATCAGGGCTCGCTTTCTTT. Its protein is CAWSGSGLAFF.

The V call is TRBV18, the J call TRBJ2-7; no clear D. This CDR3 has 13 amino acids. Trimming removed 6 bases from V and 5 bases from J, with 14 bases in between. The germline V gene encodes CDR1 KGHSH and CDR2 LQKENI. The CDR3 nucleotides are TGTGCCAGCTCCCTCCACGACGGTGACGAGCAGTACGTC. Translation gives CASSLHDGDEQYV.

This clone was recorded a few times. The chain is built from TRBV7-9 and TRBJ1-2, with a possible D match to TRBD1 (6 bases). The V end lost 5 bases, the J end lost 7 bases, and 20 bases lay between the germline ends. In germline, CDR1 is SEHNR, CDR2 FQNEAQ (reference sequence). This CDR3 has 15 residues. CDR3 DNA sequence: TGTGCCAGCAGCGCGACGTTTGGCAGGGGAGGTGGCTACACCTTC. The encoded protein is CASSATFGRGGGYTF.

This clone was seen a handful of times. The V gene is TRBV18, the J gene TRBJ2-3; 7 bases map to TRBD2. CDR1 is KGHSH, CDR2 LQKENI, per germline. V dropped 5 bases and J dropped 5; count of bases not matched to a gene: 7. The CDR3 is made up of 14 amino acids. CDR3 coding DNA: TGTGCCAGCTCAGGGGTGGCGGGAGAAGATACGCAGTATTTT. This sequence encodes CASSGVAGEDTQYF. Full variable domain (outside the CDR3, taken from reference TRBV18 and TRBJ2-3): NAGVMQNPRHLVRRRGQEARLRCSPMKGHSHVYWYRQLPEEGLKFMVYLQKENIIDESGMPKERFSAEFPKEGPSILRIQQVVRGDSAAYFCASSGVAGEDTQYFGPGTRLTVL.

The chain employs TRBV30 and TRBJ2-3; perhaps TRBD2 as D (6 bases). Deletions cut 5 bases from V and 6 bases from J, with 15 bases between. Germline V gives CDR1 GTSNPN, CDR2 SVGIG (reference sequence). This CDR3 is built from 13 residues. The CDR3 loop is CAWCRPGDDTQYF. CDR3 sequence (DNA): TGTGCCTGGTGTCGGCCGGGGGACGATACGCAGTATTTT.

This clone was counted a few times. The chain employs TRBV9 and TRBJ1-2, with TRBD1 matching over 7 bases. Germline loops: CDR1 SGDLS, CDR2 YYNGEE. The CDR3 is 13 residues long. V shed 4 bases and J 8 bases; nucleotides not matched to a gene: 8. CDR3 loop: CASSLTGTTGYTF. Here the CDR3 DNA reads TGTGCCAGCAGCCTGACAGGGACGACGGGCTACACCTTC.

There are a few counts of this clone. CDR3 coding DNA: TGCGCCAGCAGGGGGGTCTGGGAGCAGTTCTTC. Translation gives CASRGVWEQFF. The chain couples TRBV5-1 to TRBJ2-1; D is tentatively TRBD1 or TRBD2 (5 bases each). The germline V gene has CDR1 SGHRS and CDR2 YFSETQ. CDR3 length equals 11 residues. The V and J ends lost 5 bases and 10 bases respectively, with 10 bases between them. The variable domain in full, with the rest retrieved from reference TRBV5-1 and TRBJ2-1, is KAGVTQTPRYLIKTRGQQVTLSCSPISGHRSVSWYQQTPGQGLQFLFEYFSETQRNKGNFPGRFSGRQFSNSRSEMNVSTLELGDSALYLCASRGVWEQFFGPGTRLTVL.

The genes are TRBV30 and TRBJ1-5; D uncertain. V lost 8 bases and J lost 6, with 14 bases in between. The germline V gene has CDR1 GTSNPN and CDR2 SVGIG (reference sequence). This CDR3 has 12 amino acids. CDR3 residues: CASSIGIQPQHF. CDR3 coding DNA: TGTGCCAGTAGTATAGGGATTCAGCCCCAGCATTTT.

The chain links TRBV5-1 to TRBJ1-1; D unresolved. The CDR3 consists of 16 residues. Trimming pared 0 bases from V and 0 bases from J, leaving 12 bases between. In germline, CDR1 is SGHRS, CDR2 YFSETQ. The CDR3 protein is CASSLGAGSLNTEAFF. The CDR3 DNA is TGCGCCAGCAGCTTGGGGGCAGGAAGCTTGAACACTGAAGCTTTCTTT.

V usage is TRBV27 and J usage is TRBJ2-7; D is undetermined. The germline V gene has CDR1 MNHEY and CDR2 SMNVEV (reference sequence). Trimming shortened V by 4 bases and J by 2 bases, and 3 bases separated the two germline ends. CDR3 length: 11 residues. In nucleotides, the CDR3 is TGTGCCAGCAGTTCCGCCTACGAGCAGTACTTC. As protein: CASSSAYEQYF.

A few counts support this clone. The chain has TRBV29-1 and TRBJ1-2; 9 bases agree with TRBD1. J lost 4 bases, V lost 2 bases, and 5 bases had no gene match. CDR3 length: 14 residues. Germline V gives CDR1 SQVTM, CDR2 ANQGSEA. The CDR3 DNA reads TGCAGCGTTGAAAAGGGACAGGGACCCTATGGCTACACCTTC. Encoded protein: CSVEKGQGPYGYTF.